The clone carrying this TCR beta chain is a singleton in its sample. Data came from immunoSEQ multiplex PCR; TCRdb stores just in-frame clones and leaves some out. The table lists about 800,000 clones, 96% of them singletons, with around 0.21% in the top ten. The data stem from a study of shared clonotypes between healthy human individuals. CD45RO-negative CD8 cells positively selected for CCR7 made up the naive population, which excluded terminally differentiated effector memory CD45RA+ cells. This CDR3 is 16 amino acids long. Germline V gene lookup returns CDR1 SQVTM and CDR2 ANQGSEA. The V and J ends lost 4 bases and 0 bases respectively, with 18 bases between them.

The material sequenced was naive CD8+ T cells sorted from blood. This sequence joins TRBV29-1 and TRBJ1-1; a weak D match, TRBD1 (6 bases). The sequence was collected from a man younger than 45 in good health. The CDR3 is CSVGAGGLNLNTEAFF. CDR3 DNA: TGCAGCGTTGGGGCGGGGGGCCTCAATTTGAACACTGAAGCTTTCTTT.